This T cell receptor beta chain comes out of a study of blood T cell repertoires in COVID-19 (dated by TCRdb to between 2020 and 2021). Regarding the complete study: Samples covering the acute and convalescent phases of COVID-19 were provided by collaborators in the United States, Italy and Spain. The material from the prospective study consisted of cDNA or gDNA derived from T cells, B-cell-depleted T cells, or PBMCs. The dataset comprised deeply sampled blood TCRbeta repertoires from subjects exposed to, actively infected with, or recovered from COVID-19. A freely available public database, intended as a resource for researchers studying the immune response to SARS-CoV-2, is where the repertoires were released. The samples were drawn from two sources: the first 160 participants of the ongoing ImmuneRACE study, and 1,000 to 1,500 subjects contributed by 6 global collaborators. Where available, HLA class I and class II types were taken from metadata supplied by the sample provider and were not determined by assay-based typing. The sample metadata nearly always contained a de-identified subject ID, COVID-19 status, age in years and sex. Here is what the overall study found, with its caveats: Clinical and demographic metadata were provided uncurated, with the amount varying by source and participant.

One collaborating source in Seattle enrolled patients while the patients were actively infected and followed the patients over time throughout the course of disease. The collaborating institutions used their own protocols to collect whole blood in K2EDTA tubes. For TCRbeta analysis, collaborator samples were shipped as frozen whole blood, as isolated PBMCs, or as DNA extracted from either sample type. The immunoSEQ Assay, a bias-controlled multiplex PCR, was used to amplify TCRbeta CDR3 regions from genomic DNA. Processing in the source paper ran as follows. Nucleated cell counts per sample were estimated from amplification of reference gene primers within the assay. To quantify the absolute abundance of each unique TCRbeta CDR3 rearrangement, sequence reads were collapsed and filtered. For each sample, productive Simpson clonality was calculated by taking the square root of Simpson's diversity index across productive rearrangements. TCRdb re-hosts the immuneACCESS table, in-frame sequences only. Its copies lack some clones; in the studies checked, an unresolved V gene accounts for under half of them, and the cause for the rest is not known. D and trimming were read from the DNA, whereas the V and J calls and clone size are those reported in that table. The sample contains around 55,000 clones, 87% of them found a single time. The leading ten clones occupy 3.5% to 4% of the sample.

Its CDR3 holds 15 amino acids, cysteine through phenylalanine. Left in the record is the CDR3 DNA by itself, 45 bases read in frame from the first base. V was cut back by 1 base and J by 3 bases, leaving a gap of 12 bases between them. Reading the germline V gene gives CDR1 SGHNT and CDR2 YENEEA. On this clone itself: No antigen is known for it. No per-base quality is available; no much larger clone lies one base away.

Sequencing was carried out using peripheral blood. The receptor chain draws on TRBV11-3 and TRBJ1-2; TRBD1 is perhaps the D gene, given 5 matching bases. The source is a man in his forties with COVID-19, enrolled during active disease. The CDR3 reads as follows: CASSLAPGVDYGYTF. The nucleotide sequence is TGTGCCAGCAGCTTAGCACCGGGGGTGGACTATGGCTACACCTTC.